This TCR beta chain was found in a study of T cell responses to AZD1222 COVID-19 vaccine. This clone showed up just a few times. Its specificity is unknown. With 4 bases removed from V and 2 bases from J, the gap between germline ends came to 12 bases. From germline, CDR1 is LNHNV and CDR2 YYDKDF (reference sequence). This CDR3 is 15 amino acids long. This table comes from immunoSEQ multiplex PCR, and its TCRdb copy is limited to in-frame clones, with some not included. The sample lists about 150,000 clones; around 90% were seen once. Study-wide results and caveats: CD4 TCRs covered the whole spike, strongest at regions 160-218 and 743-854. Seropositivity was recorded at baseline in only 6 or 7 AZD1222 recipients. Among the donors, most were white British and more were female, and clonal diversity was possibly underestimated.

The sequences come from peripheral blood, collected on day 0 of AZD1222 vaccination. The chain combines TRBV15 with TRBJ1-5; D gene uncertain. This receptor was obtained from an adult in good health. The CDR3 DNA reads as TGTGCCACCAGCACTATTAACGGGGGCAATCAGCCCCAGCATTTT. Amino acid sequence: CATSTINGGNQPQHF.